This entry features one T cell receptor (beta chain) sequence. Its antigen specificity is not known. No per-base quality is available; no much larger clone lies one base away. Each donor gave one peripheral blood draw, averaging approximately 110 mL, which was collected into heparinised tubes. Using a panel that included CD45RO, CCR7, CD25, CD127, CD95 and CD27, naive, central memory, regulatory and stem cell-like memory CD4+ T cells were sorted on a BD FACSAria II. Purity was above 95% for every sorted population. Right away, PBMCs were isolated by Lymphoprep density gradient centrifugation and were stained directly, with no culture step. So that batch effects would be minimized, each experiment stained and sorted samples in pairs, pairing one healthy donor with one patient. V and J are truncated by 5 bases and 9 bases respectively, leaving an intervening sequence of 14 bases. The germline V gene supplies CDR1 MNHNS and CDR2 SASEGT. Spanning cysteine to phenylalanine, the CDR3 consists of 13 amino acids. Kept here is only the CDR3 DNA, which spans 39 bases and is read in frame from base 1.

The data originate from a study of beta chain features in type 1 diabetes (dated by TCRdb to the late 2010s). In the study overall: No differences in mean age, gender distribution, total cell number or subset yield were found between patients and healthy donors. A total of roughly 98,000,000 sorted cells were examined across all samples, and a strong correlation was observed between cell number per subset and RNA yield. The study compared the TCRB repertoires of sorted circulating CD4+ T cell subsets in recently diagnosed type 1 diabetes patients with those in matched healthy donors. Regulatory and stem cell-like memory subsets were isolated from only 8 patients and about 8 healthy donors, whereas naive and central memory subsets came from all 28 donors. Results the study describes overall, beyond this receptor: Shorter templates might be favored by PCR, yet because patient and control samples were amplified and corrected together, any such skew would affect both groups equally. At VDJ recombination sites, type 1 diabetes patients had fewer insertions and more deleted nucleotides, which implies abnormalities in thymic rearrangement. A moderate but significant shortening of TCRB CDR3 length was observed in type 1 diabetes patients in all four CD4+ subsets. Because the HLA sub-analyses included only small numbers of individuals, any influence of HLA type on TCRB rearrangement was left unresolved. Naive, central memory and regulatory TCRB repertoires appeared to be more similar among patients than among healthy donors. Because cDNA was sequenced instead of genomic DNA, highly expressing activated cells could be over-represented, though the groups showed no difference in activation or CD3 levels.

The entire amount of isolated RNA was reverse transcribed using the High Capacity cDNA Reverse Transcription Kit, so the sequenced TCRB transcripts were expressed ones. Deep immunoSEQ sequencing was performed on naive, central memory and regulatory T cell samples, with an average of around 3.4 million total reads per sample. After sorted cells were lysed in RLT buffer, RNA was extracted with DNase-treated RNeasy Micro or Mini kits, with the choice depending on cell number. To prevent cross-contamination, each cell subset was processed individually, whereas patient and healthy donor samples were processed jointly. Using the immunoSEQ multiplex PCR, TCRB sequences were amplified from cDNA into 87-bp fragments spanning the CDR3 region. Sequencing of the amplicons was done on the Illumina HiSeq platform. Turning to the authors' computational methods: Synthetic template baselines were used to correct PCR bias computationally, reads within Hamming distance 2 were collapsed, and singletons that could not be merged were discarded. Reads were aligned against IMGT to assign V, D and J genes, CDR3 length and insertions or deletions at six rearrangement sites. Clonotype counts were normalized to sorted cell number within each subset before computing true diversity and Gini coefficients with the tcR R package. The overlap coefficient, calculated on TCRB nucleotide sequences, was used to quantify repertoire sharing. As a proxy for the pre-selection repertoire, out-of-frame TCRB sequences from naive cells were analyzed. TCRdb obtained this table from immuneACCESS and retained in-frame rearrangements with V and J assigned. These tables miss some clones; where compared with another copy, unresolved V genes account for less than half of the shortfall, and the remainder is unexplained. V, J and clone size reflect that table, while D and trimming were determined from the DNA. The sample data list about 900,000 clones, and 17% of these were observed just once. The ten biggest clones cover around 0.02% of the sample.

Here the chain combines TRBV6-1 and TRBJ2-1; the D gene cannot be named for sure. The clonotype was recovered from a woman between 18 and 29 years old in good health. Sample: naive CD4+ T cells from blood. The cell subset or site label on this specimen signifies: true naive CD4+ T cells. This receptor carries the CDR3 CASSSPFLAEQFF. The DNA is TGTGCCAGCAGTTCCCCTTTCCTTGCTGAGCAGTTCTTC.